This TCR beta chain emerged from a study of cytomegalovirus exposure and HLA in healthy donors. Broader study findings: The authors judged a highly shared variant cluster likely a sequencing artifact. In vitro data verified a few CMV-associated chains as specific for CMV antigens.

There are a few counts of this clone. Antigen specificity is unknown. Primers: 60 Vbeta forward and 13 Jbeta reverse. Libraries were prepared by immunoSEQ multiplex PCR; TCRdb keeps only in-frame clonotypes and omits some of them. The sample includes about 160,000 clones, roughly 80% of them seen just once. This TCR was sampled from a woman aged 18-35 years in good health and CMV-seronegative. Sequencing used PBMCs.

CDR3 sequence reads: CSAGEEETQYF. The CDR3 DNA reads as TGCAGTGCCGGGGAGGAGGAGACCCAGTACTTC. The genes are TRBV20-1 and TRBJ2-5; TRBD2 is a possible D gene (6 bases). CDR3 length: 11 residues. The ends were cut back, 6 bases at V and 5 bases at J, with 10 bases in the middle. CDR1 and CDR2 (germline): DFQATT, SNEGSKA (reference sequence).